This T cell receptor (beta chain) was sequenced in a study of PD-1 blockade in classical Hodgkin lymphoma. Time point here: newly diagnosed, previously untreated cHL patient sample. Investigators turned to newly diagnosed, untreated classical Hodgkin lymphoma PBMCs for comparison. Clones were read by immunoSEQ multiplex PCR, and TCRdb kept only the in-frame ones, dropping some. Here the sample spans 16,000 or so clones, 84% being singletons. The V gene lost 0 bases and the J gene lost 4 bases, with 13 bases spanning the gap. Germline V lookup: CDR1 LGHNA, CDR2 YNFKEQ. The CDR3 contains 15 residues. Sequencing input: peripheral blood mononuclear cells (PBMCs). The J gene is TRBJ2-7, the V gene TRBV4-2; D unclear. The receptor was isolated from a human donor with classical Hodgkin lymphoma. The CDR3 region is CASSQDWAVNYEQYF. The CDR3 nucleotides read TGTGCCAGCAGCCAAGATTGGGCGGTAAATTACGAGCAGTACTTC.